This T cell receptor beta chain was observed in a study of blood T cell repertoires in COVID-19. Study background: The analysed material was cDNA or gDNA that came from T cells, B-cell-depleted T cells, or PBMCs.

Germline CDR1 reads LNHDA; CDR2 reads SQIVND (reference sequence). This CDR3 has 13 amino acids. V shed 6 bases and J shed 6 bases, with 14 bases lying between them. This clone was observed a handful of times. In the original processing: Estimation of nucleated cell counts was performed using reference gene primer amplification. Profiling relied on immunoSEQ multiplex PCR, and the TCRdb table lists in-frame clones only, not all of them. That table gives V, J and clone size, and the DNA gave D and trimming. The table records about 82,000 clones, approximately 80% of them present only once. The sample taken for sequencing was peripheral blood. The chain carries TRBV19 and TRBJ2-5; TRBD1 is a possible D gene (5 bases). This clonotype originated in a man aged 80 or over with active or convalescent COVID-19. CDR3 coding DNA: TGTGCCAGTAGCGGACAAACCTCCAAGACCCAGTACTTC. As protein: CASSGQTSKTQYF.